The 14 T cell receptor beta chains below were found in one sample sequenced in a study of blood T cell repertoires in COVID-19. Profiling relied on immunoSEQ multiplex PCR, and the TCRdb table lists in-frame clones only, not all of them. Of tens of thousands of clones listed, about 83% are singletons. The sequencing sample was made of peripheral blood. The receptors here all came from a young man with COVID-19, enrolled during active disease.

The CDR3 sequence: CASSTRDRGGSGYTF. CDR3 nucleotide sequence: TGTGCCAGCAGTACCCGGGACAGGGGAGGTTCTGGCTACACCTTC. The rearrangement links TRBV27 to TRBJ1-2; TRBD1 aligns across 10 bases. Germline CDR1 and CDR2: MNHEY and SMNVEV (reference sequence). CDR3 length equals 15 residues. The J segment lost 7 bases and the V segment lost 5 bases, leaving 10 bases of the junction unmatched.

This sequence joins TRBV20-1 and TRBJ2-5, with TRBD2 matching over 12 bases. J gave up 6 bases and V 3 bases, and 5 bases lay outside the gene matches. Per the germline V gene, CDR1 is DFQATT and CDR2 is SNEGSKA (reference sequence). The CDR3 has 14 amino acids. This chain's CDR3 is CSASTSGRRQTQYF. The CDR3 DNA is TGCAGTGCTAGTACTAGCGGGAGGAGGCAGACCCAGTACTTC.

This sequence joins TRBV7-2 and TRBJ2-3, with D possibly being TRBD2 (5 bases). The CDR3 is made up of 15 amino acids. V was cut by 3 bases and J by 0 bases, with 10 bases left in between. The germline V gene encodes CDR1 SGHTA and CDR2 FQGNSA. The CDR3 spells CASSFFPGSTDTQYF. The CDR3 DNA reads as TGTGCCAGCAGCTTTTTTCCGGGGAGCACAGATACGCAGTATTTT.

J is TRBJ2-1 and V is TRBV7-9; 8 bases fit TRBD2. From germline, CDR1 is SEHNR and CDR2 FQNEAQ (reference sequence). V was pared by 5 bases and J by 5 bases, with 8 bases of the junction left unmatched. CDR3 length: 15 residues. The CDR3 is CASSRREGRHNEQFF. The CDR3 bases are TGTGCCAGCAGCCGCCGGGAGGGCCGGCACAATGAGCAGTTCTTC.

This chain uses TRBV19 with TRBJ1-2; maybe TRBD1 (6 bases). Per germline, CDR1 LNHDA and CDR2 SQIVND (reference sequence). Trimming took 5 bases from V and 4 from J, leaving 11 bases between them. The CDR3 runs to 13 residues. CDR3 loop: CASSFEGGYGYTF. The CDR3 DNA reads as TGTGCCAGTAGTTTCGAAGGGGGCTATGGCTACACCTTC.

The J gene is TRBJ2-3, the V gene TRBV7-2; D is uncertain. The V end was cut by 5 bases, the J end by 6 bases, with 9 bases between. The CDR3 runs to 12 residues. Germline V gives CDR1 SGHTA, CDR2 FQGNSA. The CDR3 reads CASSPTADTQYF. CDR3 nucleotide sequence: TGTGCCAGCAGCCCAACTGCGGATACGCAGTATTTT.

CDR3 loop: CASSNRSGTGDWETQYF. For the CDR3, the DNA is TGTGCCAGCAGCAACCGATCCGGGACAGGGGACTGGGAGACCCAGTACTTC. The chain employs TRBV21-1 and TRBJ2-5; the table assigns TRBD1, which was not confirmed against the DNA. TRBV21-1 is a documented pseudogene. This CDR3 is 17 amino acids long.

The chain has TRBV18 and TRBJ1-1, with 8 nucleotides matching TRBD1. J lost 1 base, V lost 4 bases, and 8 bases had no gene match. The CDR3 length is 16 residues. CDR1 and CDR2 (germline): KGHSH, LQKENI. The chain's CDR3 is CASSLLTGGKNTEAFF. In DNA form, the CDR3 reads TGTGCCAGCTCACTCCTAACAGGGGGTAAGAACACTGAAGCTTTCTTT.

This chain joins TRBV19 and TRBJ2-7; 7 nucleotides line up with TRBD1. The germline V gene has CDR1 LNHDA and CDR2 SQIVND (reference sequence). The CDR3 runs to 14 residues. Germline trimming cut 5 bases from V and 3 bases from J; bases unmatched to any gene: 7. In DNA, the CDR3 is TGTGCCAGTAGTGTCCGGGACAGCCTCTACGAGCAGTACTTC. Protein product: CASSVRDSLYEQYF.

This chain links TRBV5-4 with TRBJ2-1; tentative D call: TRBD2 (6 bases). Trimming cost V 4 bases and J 10 bases, with 15 bases left between them. Germline CDR1 reads SGHNT; CDR2 reads YYREEE (reference sequence). The CDR3 covers 13 residues. The CDR3 loop reads CASSGTTAGEQFF. CDR3 sequence (DNA): TGTGCCAGCAGCGGAACTACTGCGGGGGAGCAGTTCTTC. The full variable domain, its missing parts supplied by reference TRBV5-4 and TRBJ2-1, is ETGVTQSPTHLIKTRGQQVTLRCSSQSGHNTVSWYQQALGQGPQFIFQYYREEENGRGNFPPRFSGLQFPNYSSELNVNALELDDSALYLCASSGTTAGEQFFGPGTRLTVL.

This chain uses TRBV30 with TRBJ1-2; tentative D call: TRBD1 (5 bases). Trimming pared 8 bases from V and 3 bases from J, leaving 13 bases between. CDR3 length equals 12 residues. The germline gives CDR1 GTSNPN, CDR2 SVGIG (reference sequence). CDR3 loop: CAHGTGDYGYTF. DNA for the CDR3: TGTGCCCACGGGACGGGGGACTATGGCTACACCTTC.

The chain joins TRBV7-6 to TRBJ2-1; 9 nucleotides match TRBD2. The CDR3 is 16 amino acids. Germline lookup yields CDR1 SGHVS and CDR2 FNYEAQ. The J segment lost 7 bases and the V segment lost 4 bases, leaving 11 bases of the junction unmatched. This chain's CDR3 is CASSSSGRSALNEQFF. The CDR3 DNA is TGTGCCAGCAGCTCGAGCGGGAGGTCGGCGTTAAATGAGCAGTTCTTC. Complete variable domain (other parts from reference TRBV7-6 and TRBJ2-1): GAGVSQSPRYKVTKRGQDVALRCDPISGHVSLYWYRQALGQGPEFLTYFNYEAQQDKSGLPNDRFSAERPEGSISTLTIQRTEQRDSAMYRCASSSSGRSALNEQFFGPGTRLTVL.

This chain joins TRBV6-6 and TRBJ1-5; 8 bases line up with TRBD1. CDR1 MNHNY and CDR2 SVGAGI come from the germline V gene (reference sequence). CDR3 length: 15 residues. The V and J ends lost 2 bases and 5 bases, in that order; junction bases with no gene match: 5. In nucleotides, the CDR3 is TGTGCCAGCAGTTACACAGGGGGAAGCGATCAGCCCCAGCATTTT. As protein: CASSYTGGSDQPQHF.

This chain joins TRBV23-1 and TRBJ2-1; 15 bases agree with TRBD2. TRBV23-1 is classed as an ORF, of uncertain function. CDR3 length: 20 residues. Trimming at V came to 3 bases and at J to 8 bases, leaving 17 bases not matched to a gene. The CDR3 spells CASSHRTRTSGRAVGDEQFF. CDR3 DNA sequence: TGCGCCAGCAGTCACCGCACCCGGACTAGCGGGAGGGCCGTTGGTGATGAGCAGTTCTTC.